This TCR beta chain was observed in a study of blood T cell repertoires in COVID-19. The overall study: The samples span acute and convalescent COVID-19 from the United States, Italy and Spain. From T cells, B-cell-depleted T cells, or PBMCs came the material, which was cDNA or gDNA.

The CDR3 is 15 amino acids. Germline V gene lookup returns CDR1 MNHNY and CDR2 SVGAGI (reference sequence). The ends lost 5 bases at V and 1 base at J; junction bases unmatched: 4. As processed by the authors: Estimates of nucleated cell counts were drawn from the amplification of reference gene primers. Generated by immunoSEQ multiplex PCR, the TCRdb table keeps only in-frame clones and is missing some. V and J calls and clone size are as listed in that table; D and trimming were resolved from the DNA. Among 140,000 to 150,000 clones listed, over 75% were seen once. This clonotype was obtained from a man in his 70s with acute or convalescent COVID-19. The chain carries TRBV6-6 and TRBJ2-1; 8 bases align to TRBD1. The sequenced sample was peripheral blood. CDR3 coding DNA: TGTGCCAGCAGTCGTCGGACAGGGTCCTACAATGAGCAGTTCTTC. This codes for CASSRRTGSYNEQFF.